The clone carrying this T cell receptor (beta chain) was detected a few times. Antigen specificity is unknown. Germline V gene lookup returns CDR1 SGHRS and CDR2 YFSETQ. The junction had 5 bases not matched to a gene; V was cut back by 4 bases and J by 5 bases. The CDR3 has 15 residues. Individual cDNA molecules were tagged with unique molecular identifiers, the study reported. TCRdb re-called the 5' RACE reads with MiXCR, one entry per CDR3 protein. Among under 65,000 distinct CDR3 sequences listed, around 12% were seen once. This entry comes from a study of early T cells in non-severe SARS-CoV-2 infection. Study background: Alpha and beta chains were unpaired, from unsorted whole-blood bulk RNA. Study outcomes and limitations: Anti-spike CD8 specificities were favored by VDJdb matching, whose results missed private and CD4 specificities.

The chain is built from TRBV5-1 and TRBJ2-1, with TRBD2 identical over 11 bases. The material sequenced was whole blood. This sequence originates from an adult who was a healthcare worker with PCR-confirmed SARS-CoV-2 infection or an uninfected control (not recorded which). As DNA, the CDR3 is TGCGCCAGCAGCCCGGGACTAGCGGAGAACAATGAGCAGTTCTTC. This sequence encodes CASSPGLAENNEQFF.